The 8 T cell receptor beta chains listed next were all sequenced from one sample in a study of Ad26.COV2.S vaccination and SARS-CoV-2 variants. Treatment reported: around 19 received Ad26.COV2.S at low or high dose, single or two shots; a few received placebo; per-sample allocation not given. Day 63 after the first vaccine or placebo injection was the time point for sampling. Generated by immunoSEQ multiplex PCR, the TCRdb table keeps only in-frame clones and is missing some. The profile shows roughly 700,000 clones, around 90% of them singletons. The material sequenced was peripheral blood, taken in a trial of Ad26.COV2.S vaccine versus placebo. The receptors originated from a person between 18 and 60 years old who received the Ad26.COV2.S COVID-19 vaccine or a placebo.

Here the CDR3 DNA reads TGCGCCAGCAGCTCCGGGACGGCTACCTACGAGCAGTACTTC. Amino acids: CASSSGTATYEQYF. The V and J genes are TRBV5-1 and TRBJ2-7; D is tentatively TRBD1 or TRBD2 (5 bases each). Germline CDR1 reads SGHRS; CDR2 reads YFSETQ. The CDR3 extends over 14 amino acids. V lost 3 bases, J lost 2 bases, and 12 bases lay in between.

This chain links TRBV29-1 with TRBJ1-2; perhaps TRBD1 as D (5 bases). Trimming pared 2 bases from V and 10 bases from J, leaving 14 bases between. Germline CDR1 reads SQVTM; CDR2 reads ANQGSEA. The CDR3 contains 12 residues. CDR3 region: CSVEWDGLVYTF. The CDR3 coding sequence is TGCAGCGTTGAATGGGACGGGCTCGTCTACACCTTC.

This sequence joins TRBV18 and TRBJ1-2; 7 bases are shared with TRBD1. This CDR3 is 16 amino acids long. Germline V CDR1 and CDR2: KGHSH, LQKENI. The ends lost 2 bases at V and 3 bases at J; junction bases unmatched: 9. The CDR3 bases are TGTGCCAGCTCACCAAGTCAAGGGGGCATAGACTATGGCTACACCTTC. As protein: CASSPSQGGIDYGYTF. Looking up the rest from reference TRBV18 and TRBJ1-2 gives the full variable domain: NAGVMQNPRHLVRRRGQEARLRCSPMKGHSHVYWYRQLPEEGLKFMVYLQKENIIDESGMPKERFSAEFPKEGPSILRIQQVVRGDSAAYFCASSPSQGGIDYGYTFGSGTRLTVV.

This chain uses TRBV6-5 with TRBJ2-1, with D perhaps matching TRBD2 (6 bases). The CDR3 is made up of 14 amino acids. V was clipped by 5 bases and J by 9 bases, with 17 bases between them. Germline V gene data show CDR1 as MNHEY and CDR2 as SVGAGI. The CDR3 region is CASSTHGGGFEQFF. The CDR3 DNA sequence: TGTGCCAGCAGTACCCACGGGGGAGGTTTTGAGCAGTTCTTC.

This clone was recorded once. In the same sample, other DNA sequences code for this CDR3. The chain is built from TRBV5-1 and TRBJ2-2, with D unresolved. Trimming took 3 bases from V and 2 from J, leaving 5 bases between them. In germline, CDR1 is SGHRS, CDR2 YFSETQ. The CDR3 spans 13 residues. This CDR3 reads CASSSGNTGELFF. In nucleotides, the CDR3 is TGCGCCAGCAGCTCCGGTAACACCGGGGAGCTGTTTTTT.

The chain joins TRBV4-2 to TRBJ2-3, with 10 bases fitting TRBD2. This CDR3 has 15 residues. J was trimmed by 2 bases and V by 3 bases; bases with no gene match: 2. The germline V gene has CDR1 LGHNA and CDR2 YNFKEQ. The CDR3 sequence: CASSHGLADTDTQYF. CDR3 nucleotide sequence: TGTGCCAGCAGCCACGGACTAGCGGACACAGATACGCAGTATTTT.

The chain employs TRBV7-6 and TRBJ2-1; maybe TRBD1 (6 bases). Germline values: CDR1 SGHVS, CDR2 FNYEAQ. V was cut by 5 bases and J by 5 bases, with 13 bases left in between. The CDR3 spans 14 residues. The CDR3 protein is CASSPQDSNNEQFF. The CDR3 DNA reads TGTGCCAGCAGCCCCCAGGACAGTAACAATGAGCAGTTCTTC. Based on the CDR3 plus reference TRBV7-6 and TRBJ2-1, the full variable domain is GAGVSQSPRYKVTKRGQDVALRCDPISGHVSLYWYRQALGQGPEFLTYFNYEAQQDKSGLPNDRFSAERPEGSISTLTIQRTEQRDSAMYRCASSPQDSNNEQFFGPGTRLTVL.

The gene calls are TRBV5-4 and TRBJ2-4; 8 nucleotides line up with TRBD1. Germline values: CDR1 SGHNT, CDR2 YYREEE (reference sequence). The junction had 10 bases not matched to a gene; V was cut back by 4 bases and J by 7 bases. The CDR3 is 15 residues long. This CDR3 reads CASSAPPGGLNIQYF. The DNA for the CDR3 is TGTGCCAGCAGCGCGCCGCCAGGGGGCTTGAACATTCAGTACTTC.